Given below is one T cell receptor beta chain in context. Its target is not known. The sample comes from a study of cytomegalovirus exposure and HLA in healthy donors. In the PCR, 60 Vbeta and 13 Jbeta primers were used. Source study methods: Unique TCR beta chains numbered around 80 million in a later analysis, with about 11 million shared. The data were produced by immunoSEQ multiplex PCR, yet TCRdb's version contains in-frame clones alone and is incomplete. That table furnishes V, J and clone size, whereas the DNA furnished D and trimming. The table includes around 140,000 clones, about 61% detected once. Broader study findings: Most CMV-associated TCR beta chains were later found to appear HLA-restricted. The availability of immune exposure information extended only to CMV serostatus.

The source material was PBMCs. This TCR came from a male donor in good health and CMV-seronegative.

DNA for the CDR3: TGTGCCAGCAGCTTAGGCAGGGCAGGGGAGACCCAGTACTTC. This encodes CASSLGRAGETQYF. This chain links TRBV11-1 with TRBJ2-5; TRBD1 is a possible D gene (5 bases). V was clipped by 1 base and J by 5 bases, with 11 bases between them. The CDR3 is 14 amino acids. Germline lookup yields CDR1 SGHAT and CDR2 FQDESV (reference sequence).